The rows below give T cell receptor beta chains drawn from one sample of a study of blood T cell repertoires in COVID-19. Some clones are missing from TCRdb's copy, which holds only in-frame ones; the method was immunoSEQ multiplex PCR. The profile covers around 370,000 clones, with more than 75% appearing a single time and 6% to 7% taken by the ten largest. Sequenced: peripheral blood. The receptors here all came from a woman in her fifties or sixties with COVID-19, enrolled during active disease. The CDR3 runs from the conserved cysteine through the conserved F or W. A D gene is named only where the DNA matches it firmly. The size field is filled for only some rows; it gives once, few, many or a size class.

>-|TRBJ2-2|TRBD1|TRBV4-3
CASSHYRGVAGELFF
TGCGCCAGCAGCCATTACAGGGGGGTGGCCGGGGAGCTGTTTTTT
>-|TRBJ1-2|-|TRBV4-1
CASSQGADRPGGGYTF
TGCGCCAGCAGCCAGGGCGCGGATAGGCCGGGGGGCGGCTACACCTTC
>-|TRBJ2-7|-|TRBV11-3
CASSLLTGKISYEQYF
TGTGCCAGCAGCTTACTGACAGGCAAGATCTCCTACGAGCAGTACTTC
>-|TRBJ1-1|-|TRBV4-2
CASSQEAGGRKNTEAFF
TGTGCCAGCAGCCAAGAGGCCGGAGGGAGGAAAAACACTGAAGCTTTCTTT
>-|TRBJ2-7|TRBD1|TRBV10-1
CASSFDRGSDEQYF
TGCGCCAGCAGTTTTGACAGGGGTAGCGACGAGCAGTACTTC
>-|TRBJ1-1|-|TRBV3-1/TRBV3-2
CASSQVEGDTEAFF
TGTGCCAGCAGCCAAGTAGAGGGGGACACTGAAGCTTTCTTT
>-|TRBJ1-1|TRBD1|TRBV19
CASSIGLDRTADTEAFF
TGTGCCAGTAGTATAGGCCTGGACAGGACCGCGGACACTGAAGCTTTCTTT
>-|TRBJ1-6|-|TRBV5-6
CASSSQGSYNSPLHF
TGTGCCAGCAGCTCCCAGGGGTCCTATAATTCACCCCTCCACTTT
>-|TRBJ2-3|TRBD2|TRBV7-2
CASSLAGGYDTQYF
TGTGCCAGCAGCTTAGCGGGGGGGTATGATACGCAGTATTTT
>-|TRBJ1-6|TRBD1|TRBV7-2
CASSLGSSGGSPLHF
TGTGCCAGCAGCTTGGGTTCGTCAGGGGGTTCACCCCTCCACTTT
>few|TRBJ1-1|-|TRBV6-5
CASSRTGTTTEAFF
TGTGCCAGCAGTCGTACCGGGACAACGACTGAAGCTTTCTTT
>-|TRBJ2-5|TRBD2|TRBV6-2/TRBV6-3
CASSYFGTSFKTQYF
TGTGCCAGCAGTTACTTTGGGACTAGCTTCAAGACCCAGTACTTC
>-|TRBJ2-1|TRBD2|TRBV27
CASSLVAGIYNEQFF
TGTGCCAGCAGTTTGGTAGCGGGAATTTACAATGAGCAGTTCTTC
>-|TRBJ2-7|TRBD1|TRBV7-2
CASSSTGTGSYEQYF
TGTGCCAGCAGCTCGACCGGGACAGGGTCCTACGAGCAGTACTTC
>-|TRBJ1-6|-|TRBV5-1
CASNIGGSSYNSPLHF
TGCGCCAGCAACATTGGGGGGAGCTCCTATAATTCACCCCTCCACTTT
>-|TRBJ2-7|-|TRBV25-1
CASSAGRAHYEQYF
TGTGCCAGCAGTGCCGGCAGGGCTCACTACGAGCAGTACTTC
>-|TRBJ1-3|TRBD1|TRBV9
CASSAGQWGSGNTIYF
TGTGCCAGCAGCGCGGGACAGTGGGGCTCTGGAAACACCATATATTTT
>-|TRBJ1-1|TRBD1|TRBV12-3/TRBV12-4
CASRRDRGPEAFF
TGTGCCAGCAGAAGGGACAGGGGTCCTGAAGCTTTCTTT
>-|TRBJ2-1|TRBD2|TRBV18
CASSSASGEGYNEQFF
TGTGCCAGCTCATCAGCTAGCGGAGAAGGTTACAATGAGCAGTTCTTC
>-|TRBJ2-3|-|TRBV19
CASTSSGPLDTQYF
TGTGCCAGTACCAGCAGCGGCCCGTTGGATACGCAGTATTTT
>-|TRBJ2-2|TRBD2|TRBV7-7
CASSFHSGVNTGELFF
TGTGCTAGCAGCTTCCATAGCGGGGTGAACACCGGGGAGCTGTTTTTT
>-|TRBJ1-1|-|TRBV7-2
CASSLESRVRNTEAFF
TGTGCCAGCAGCTTAGAGTCCAGGGTACGAAACACTGAAGCTTTCTTT
>-|TRBJ2-2|-|TRBV30
CAWRQGTAAWGLFF
TGTGCCTGGAGACAAGGGACTGCCGCGTGGGGGCTGTTTTTT
>many|TRBJ2-2|TRBD2|TRBV6-2/TRBV6-3
CASSYLVAGSSGELFF
TGTGCCAGCAGTTATTTGGTAGCGGGGAGCTCCGGGGAGCTGTTTTTT
>-|TRBJ2-1|-|TRBV5-8
CASSLPSWASSYNEQFF
TGTGCCAGCAGCTTGCCGAGCTGGGCGAGCTCCTACAATGAGCAGTTCTTC
>-|TRBJ2-5|-|TRBV30
CAWSVAEETQYF
TGTGCCTGGAGTGTGGCAGAAGAGACCCAGTACTTC
>-|TRBJ2-1|TRBD2|TRBV11-2
CASSLDRTSGYNEQFF
TGTGCCAGCAGCTTAGATCGAACTAGCGGCTACAATGAGCAGTTCTTC